One and the same sample provided the 32 T cell receptor beta chains below, sequenced in a study of T cell clusters in autoimmune cytopenias. Each sample's input was 200 to 300 ng genomic DNA, some 34,000 genome equivalents. TRB rearrangements were amplified by touch-down multiplex PCR with mixed TRB-A/B primers. From its re-call of the multiplex PCR reads, TCRdb lists each CDR3 protein once, without DNA. The sample is made up of 5,600 or so distinct CDR3 sequences, and the top ten hold approximately 7.6% of it. This sample also belongs to another study, concerning T cell repertoires in aging, cancer and after chemotherapy.

Sequenced material: peripheral blood. The receptor source for this set is a human donor in good health.

V gene TRBV19 combines with J gene TRBJ1-6; TCRdb gives TRBD1 as the D gene, but with no DNA this cannot be confirmed. Germline V CDR1 and CDR2: LNHDA, SQIVND (reference sequence). This CDR3 spans 15 amino acids. CDR3 protein: CASSARGRWNSPLHF.

According to its frequency, this clonotype is medium-sized (0.01 to 0.1%). This sequence joins TRBV5-6 and TRBJ2-2; TCRdb's D call, TRBD2, is unchecked because there is no DNA. This CDR3 comprises 16 residues. Germline CDR1 reads SGHDT; CDR2 reads YYEEEE. CDR3 region: CASSGEPSVVTGELFF.

This clonotype registers medium-sized by frequency. The chain is built from TRBV30 and TRBJ1-5. Germline lookup yields CDR1 GTSNPN and CDR2 SVGIG (reference sequence). The CDR3 consists of 13 residues. Here the CDR3 reads CAWSPLGNQPQHF.

The chain combines TRBV7-2 with TRBJ2-7. CDR1 SGHTA and CDR2 FQGNSA come from the germline V gene. The CDR3 loop spans 13 amino acids. The CDR3 sequence is CASSFLDGYEQYF.

Its frequency marks this clonotype as medium-sized. This chain joins TRBV5-6 and TRBJ2-2. The CDR3 has 18 residues. The germline gives CDR1 SGHDT, CDR2 YYEEEE. CDR3 amino acids: CASSLAQNPMEDTGELFF.

This clonotype is called medium-sized based on its frequency. The rearrangement uses TRBV18 and TRBJ1-6; the TCRdb D gene call, TRBD1, has no DNA to confirm it. Germline V gives CDR1 KGHSH, CDR2 LQKENI. CDR3 length: 18 residues. The CDR3 sequence: CASSPDGTGSSKRSPLHF.

According to its frequency, this clonotype is medium-sized. This chain joins TRBV6-5 and TRBJ1-1; as DNA is missing, the TRBD1 call by TCRdb cannot be tested. The CDR3 is made up of 15 amino acids. CDR1 is MNHEY, CDR2 SVGAGI, per germline. The CDR3 region is CASSWGTGQSTEAFF.

By frequency, this clonotype registers medium-sized. The CDR3 spells CASSPDPAPYTF. The chain is built from TRBV18 and TRBJ1-2. The CDR3 consists of 12 residues. Per the germline V gene, CDR1 is KGHSH and CDR2 is LQKENI.

The chain recombines TRBV27 with TRBJ2-1. The CDR3 sequence is 13 residues long. In germline, CDR1 is MNHEY, CDR2 SMNVEV (reference sequence). This CDR3 is CASSLLIGNEQFF.

This clonotype counts as medium-sized (0.01 to 0.1%) by frequency. The chain employs TRBV6-4 and TRBJ2-2. Germline assignment: CDR1 MRHNA and CDR2 SNTAGT. CDR3 length: 13 residues. This CDR3 is CASSATRTGELFF.

This chain uses TRBV20-1 with TRBJ2-6; TCRdb gives TRBD1 as the D gene, but with no DNA this cannot be confirmed. The CDR3 totals 16 residues. Germline CDR1 DFQATT, CDR2 SNEGSKA (reference sequence). CDR3 sequence reads: CSAHRGGTSGANVLTF.

The gene calls are TRBV4-3 and TRBJ2-2; TCRdb's D call, TRBD1, is unchecked because there is no DNA. In germline, CDR1 is LGHNA, CDR2 YSLEER. The CDR3 runs to 16 residues. The CDR3 is CASSQGTGRNTGELFF.

The chain employs TRBV20-1 and TRBJ2-7; as DNA is missing, the TRBD1 call by TCRdb cannot be tested. CDR3 length: 14 residues. CDR1 is DFQATT, CDR2 SNEGSKA, per germline (reference sequence). The CDR3 is CSASLPQGAYEQYF.

The V gene is TRBV6-5, the J gene TRBJ2-7; TCRdb's D call of TRBD2 is untestable without DNA. There are 15 residues in the CDR3. Germline V CDR1 and CDR2: MNHEY, SVGAGI. The CDR3: CASSGTSGGTYEQYF.

By frequency, this clonotype registers medium-sized (0.01 to 0.1%). The V call is TRBV12-3 or TRBV12-4, the J call TRBJ2-1; TCRdb lists TRBD1, though no DNA is available to test this call. The CDR3 length is 13 residues. CDR3 in amino acids: CASTPLLVGEQFF.

This clonotype registers medium-sized by frequency. The chain recombines TRBV6-5 with TRBJ2-7; TCRdb selects TRBD1, and the lack of DNA leaves this call unchecked. Germline V gene data show CDR1 as MNHEY and CDR2 as SVGAGI. There are 11 residues in the CDR3. CDR3 protein: CASTSGYEQYF.

The chain employs TRBV5-1 and TRBJ2-3; TCRdb names TRBD2, which stays unverified in the absence of DNA. The CDR3 covers 15 residues. Germline loops: CDR1 SGHRS, CDR2 YFSETQ. The CDR3 loop is CASSSTSGGTDTQYF.

According to its frequency, this clonotype is medium-sized. The rearrangement uses TRBV5-5 and TRBJ1-1; TCRdb proposes TRBD1, but this gene call is untestable without DNA. This CDR3 contains 14 residues. The germline CDR1 and CDR2 sequences are SGHKS and YYEKEE (reference sequence). CDR3 residues: CASSHFQTAYEAFF.

The chain couples TRBV20-1 to TRBJ2-3; the TCRdb call, TRBD1, lacks DNA for checking. The CDR3 sequence is 17 residues long. The V gene's germline CDR1 is DFQATT and CDR2 SNEGSKA (reference sequence). This CDR3 reads CSANNVGGAGSTDTQYF.

The chain couples TRBV10-3 to TRBJ1-2; TCRdb reports TRBD1, a call that lacks DNA to check it against. The CDR3 contains 12 residues. Germline loops: CDR1 ENHRY, CDR2 SYGVKD. The chain's CDR3 is CAISRTDYGYTF.

By frequency, this clonotype registers medium-sized (0.01 to 0.1%). The V and J genes are TRBV6-4 and TRBJ2-3. CDR3 length equals 14 residues. CDR1 is MRHNA, CDR2 SNTAGT, per germline. The CDR3 is CASSDSGKTDTQYF.

The CDR3 loop is CSARATTTYEQYF. The chain couples TRBV20-1 to TRBJ2-7. The V gene's germline CDR1 is DFQATT and CDR2 SNEGSKA (reference sequence). The CDR3 consists of 13 residues.

The chain carries TRBV6-5 and TRBJ2-1; as DNA is missing, the TRBD1 call by TCRdb cannot be tested. CDR3 length equals 17 residues. CDR1 MNHEY and CDR2 SVGAGI come from the germline V gene. The CDR3 sequence is CASSWTGEFWAGNEQFF.

This clonotype is called medium-sized based on its frequency. The chain joins TRBV29-1 to TRBJ2-7; absent DNA, TCRdb's TRBD1 call cannot be checked. The CDR3 contains 11 residues. Germline V gene lookup returns CDR1 SQVTM and CDR2 ANQGSEA. The CDR3 loop reads CSVQGTYEQYF.

This chain links TRBV7-2 with TRBJ2-6; the D gene TCRdb calls, TRBD1, cannot be checked with no DNA. The germline V gene encodes CDR1 SGHTA and CDR2 FQGNSA. The CDR3 length is 19 residues. The CDR3 reads CASSQSAGRGGSGANVLTF. Drawing the rest from reference TRBV7-2 and TRBJ2-6, the complete variable domain is GAGVSQSPSNKVTEKGKDVELRCDPISGHTALYWYRQSLGQGLEFLIYFQGNSAPDKSGLPSDRFSAERTGGSVSTLTIQRTQQEDSAVYLCASSQSAGRGGSGANVLTFGAGSRLTVL.

Measured by frequency, this clonotype is medium-sized (0.01 to 0.1%). The chain has TRBV30 and TRBJ2-1; the TRBD1 assignment by TCRdb is unverifiable without DNA. The germline gives CDR1 GTSNPN, CDR2 SVGIG (reference sequence). There are 14 residues in the CDR3. The CDR3 sequence is CAWSGQGGRNEQFF.

Considering frequency, this clonotype is medium-sized. The genes are TRBV15 and TRBJ1-4. CDR1 LNHNV and CDR2 YYDKDF come from the germline V gene (reference sequence). There are 16 residues in the CDR3. The CDR3 is CATSRTSGGENEKLFF.

Considering frequency, this clonotype is medium-sized. Here the CDR3 reads CASSPRIPTGDSPLHF. The V and J genes are TRBV18 and TRBJ1-6. Germline V CDR1 and CDR2: KGHSH, LQKENI. The CDR3 runs 16 residues.

This clonotype is identified as medium-sized from frequency. The J gene is TRBJ2-7, the V gene TRBV6-6; with no DNA, the TCRdb D assignment of TRBD1 cannot be verified. Germline V gene sequence: CDR1 MNHNY, CDR2 SVGAGI (reference sequence). CDR3 size: 19 residues. The CDR3 spells CASSAQPGQGNSSSYEQYF.

This chain uses TRBV7-9 with TRBJ2-3; the D call from TCRdb, TRBD1, cannot be confirmed without DNA. Germline lookup yields CDR1 SEHNR and CDR2 FQNEAQ (reference sequence). The CDR3 contains 18 residues. CDR3 residues: CASSSLVIWGLATDTQYF.

The J gene is TRBJ2-5, the V gene TRBV12-3 or TRBV12-4; TCRdb names TRBD2, which stays unverified in the absence of DNA. This CDR3 comprises 17 residues. CDR3 sequence reads: CASSLAVTSGGKETQYF.

Measured by frequency, this clonotype is medium-sized. The J gene is TRBJ2-3, the V gene TRBV5-6; TCRdb's D call, TRBD2, is unchecked because there is no DNA. Germline V gene lookup returns CDR1 SGHDT and CDR2 YYEEEE. This CDR3 region has 15 residues. The CDR3 sequence: CASSRTSGSTDTQYF.